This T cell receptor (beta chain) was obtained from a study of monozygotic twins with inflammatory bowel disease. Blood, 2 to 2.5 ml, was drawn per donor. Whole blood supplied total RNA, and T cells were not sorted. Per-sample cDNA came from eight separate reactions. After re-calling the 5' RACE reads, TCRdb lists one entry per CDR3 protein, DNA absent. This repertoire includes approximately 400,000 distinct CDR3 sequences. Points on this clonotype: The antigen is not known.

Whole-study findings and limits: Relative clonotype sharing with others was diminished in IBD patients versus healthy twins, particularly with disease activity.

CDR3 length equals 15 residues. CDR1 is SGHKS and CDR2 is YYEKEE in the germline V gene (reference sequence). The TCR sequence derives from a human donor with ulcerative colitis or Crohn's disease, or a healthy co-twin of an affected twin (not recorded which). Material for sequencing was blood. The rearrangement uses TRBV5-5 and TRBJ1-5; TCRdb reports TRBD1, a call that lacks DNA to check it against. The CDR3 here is CASSSGQGQSQPQHF.